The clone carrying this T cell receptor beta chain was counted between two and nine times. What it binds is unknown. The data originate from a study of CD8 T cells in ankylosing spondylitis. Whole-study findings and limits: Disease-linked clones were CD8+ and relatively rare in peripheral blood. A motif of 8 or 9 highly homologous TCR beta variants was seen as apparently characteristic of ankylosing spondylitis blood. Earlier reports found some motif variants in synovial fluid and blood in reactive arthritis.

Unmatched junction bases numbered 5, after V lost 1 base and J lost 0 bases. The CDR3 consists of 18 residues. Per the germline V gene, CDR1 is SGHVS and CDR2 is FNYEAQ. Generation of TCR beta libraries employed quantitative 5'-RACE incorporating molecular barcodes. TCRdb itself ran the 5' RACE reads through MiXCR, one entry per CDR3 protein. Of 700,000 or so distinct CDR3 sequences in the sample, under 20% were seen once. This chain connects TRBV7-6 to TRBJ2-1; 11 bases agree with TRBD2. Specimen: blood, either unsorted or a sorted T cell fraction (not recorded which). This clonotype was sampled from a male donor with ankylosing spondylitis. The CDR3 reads CASSLEASGGRSYNEQFF. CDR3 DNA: TGTGCCAGCAGCTTAGAGGCTAGCGGGGGGCGCTCCTACAATGAGCAGTTCTTC.